These T cell receptor beta chains were read from a single sample in a study of T cells in Graves' hyperthyroidism and ophthalmopathy. TCRdb ran MiXCR on the multiplex PCR reads and lists one entry per CDR3 protein. The top ten hold roughly a sixth of the sample, which has 600,000 to 850,000 distinct CDR3 sequences, around 20% seen once. Sample: blood. The receptor source for this set is a woman in her forties or fifties with Graves' hyperthyroidism that later progressed to Graves' ophthalmopathy. CDR3s include the opening cysteine and the closing phenylalanine or tryptophan. The D gene is left open where the match is weak. Not every row has a clone size; where given, it reads once, few, many or a size class.

v_call: TRBV9; cdr3_length: 18; d_call: .; clone_size: .; j_call: TRBJ2-2; cdr3_nt: TGTGCCAGCAGCGTAGAGCTTCCGGGGGCCACGAACACCGGGGAGCTGTTTTTT; cdr3_aa: CASSVELPGATNTGELFF
v_call: TRBV20-1; cdr3_length: 15; d_call: .; clone_size: few; j_call: TRBJ1-5; cdr3_nt: TGCAGTGCTAGGGGGGGGCAGTTGATCAATCAGCCCCAGCATTTT; cdr3_aa: CSARGGQLINQPQHF
v_call: TRBV12-3/TRBV12-4; cdr3_length: 16; d_call: .; clone_size: few; j_call: TRBJ2-2; cdr3_nt: TGTGCCAGCAGGGGCCTCGGCGGCATAGGCCCCGGGGAGCTGTTTTTT; cdr3_aa: CASRGLGGIGPGELFF
v_call: TRBV20-1; cdr3_length: 15; d_call: .; clone_size: many; j_call: TRBJ2-3; cdr3_nt: TGCAGTGCTATCCCTCAAACAGGGAACCCAGATACGCAGTATTTT; cdr3_aa: CSAIPQTGNPDTQYF
v_call: TRBV2; cdr3_length: 17; d_call: TRBD1; clone_size: many; j_call: TRBJ1-5; cdr3_nt: TGTGCCAGCTCCCGGGACAGGGGCCCTTATAGCAATCAGCCCCAGCATTTT; cdr3_aa: CASSRDRGPYSNQPQHF
v_call: TRBV6-1; cdr3_length: 15; d_call: TRBD1; clone_size: few; j_call: TRBJ1-5; cdr3_nt: TGTGCCAGCACCCAGGGGGGGGCTAGCAATCAGCCCCAGCATTTT; cdr3_aa: CASTQGGASNQPQHF
v_call: TRBV6-2/TRBV6-3; cdr3_length: 15; d_call: .; clone_size: many; j_call: TRBJ1-5; cdr3_nt: TGTGCCAGCAGTTACCTGAGGGTTAGCAATCAGCCCCAGCATTTT; cdr3_aa: CASSYLRVSNQPQHF
v_call: TRBV6-5; cdr3_length: 17; d_call: .; clone_size: many; j_call: TRBJ2-2; cdr3_nt: TGTGCCAGCAGTTACTTAAGACGGCAGGGGATAACCGGGGAGCTGTTTTTT; cdr3_aa: CASSYLRRQGITGELFF
v_call: TRBV2; cdr3_length: 15; d_call: .; clone_size: many; j_call: TRBJ2-1; cdr3_nt: TGTGCCAGCATTCAACCTGCGGTTTCCTACAATGAGCAGTTCTTC; cdr3_aa: CASIQPAVSYNEQFF
v_call: TRBV27; cdr3_length: 13; d_call: .; clone_size: .; j_call: TRBJ2-7; cdr3_nt: TGTGCCAGCAGTTTATCCAAGACCTACGAGCAGTACTTC; cdr3_aa: CASSLSKTYEQYF
v_call: TRBV7-3; cdr3_length: 14; d_call: .; clone_size: many; j_call: TRBJ2-7; cdr3_nt: TGTGCCAGCAGCTTAAACGGGGGCCAATACGAGCAGTACTTC; cdr3_aa: CASSLNGGQYEQYF
v_call: TRBV7-9; cdr3_length: 15; d_call: .; clone_size: many; j_call: TRBJ1-1; cdr3_nt: TGTGCCAGCAGCTCTGGAGGTGCGGTTCACACTGAAGCTTTCTTT; cdr3_aa: CASSSGGAVHTEAFF
v_call: TRBV12-3/TRBV12-4; cdr3_length: 13; d_call: .; clone_size: .; j_call: TRBJ1-1; cdr3_nt: TGTGCCAGCAGTTTCGCAGGGAAGGCTGAAGCTTTCTTT; cdr3_aa: CASSFAGKAEAFF
v_call: TRBV2; cdr3_length: 15; d_call: TRBD1; clone_size: many; j_call: TRBJ1-5; cdr3_nt: TGTGCCAGCAGTGAAGCGAGGGGGCTCGGTCAGCCCCAGCATTTT; cdr3_aa: CASSEARGLGQPQHF
v_call: TRBV12-3/TRBV12-4; cdr3_length: 15; d_call: .; clone_size: .; j_call: TRBJ1-4; cdr3_nt: TGTGCCAGCAGTTTAAGCCTCGAGTCTGATGAAAAACTGTTTTTT; cdr3_aa: CASSLSLESDEKLFF
v_call: TRBV3-1; cdr3_length: 16; d_call: .; clone_size: few; j_call: TRBJ1-5; cdr3_nt: TGTGCCAGCAGCCAAGGGGCAGGGGTTAGCAATCAGCCCCAGCATTTT; cdr3_aa: CASSQGAGVSNQPQHF
v_call: TRBV7-8; cdr3_length: 15; d_call: TRBD1; clone_size: many; j_call: TRBJ2-5; cdr3_nt: TGTGCCAGCAGCTTCCGGGACAGAAAACAAGAGACCCAGTACTTC; cdr3_aa: CASSFRDRKQETQYF
v_call: TRBV5-1; cdr3_length: 15; d_call: .; clone_size: .; j_call: TRBJ1-3; cdr3_nt: TGCGCCAGCAGCTTGTGGGGGGCGGCTGGAAACACCATATATTTT; cdr3_aa: CASSLWGAAGNTIYF
v_call: TRBV18; cdr3_length: 18; d_call: TRBD2; clone_size: few; j_call: TRBJ2-2; cdr3_nt: TGTGCCAGCTCACCACCACGACTAGCGGGCGGAGGCACCGGGGAGCTGTTTTTT; cdr3_aa: CASSPPRLAGGGTGELFF
v_call: TRBV3-1; cdr3_length: 13; d_call: .; clone_size: .; j_call: TRBJ1-5; cdr3_nt: TGCGCCAGCAGTGAGCCTCTCAATCAGCCCCAGCATTTT; cdr3_aa: CASSEPLNQPQHF
v_call: TRBV18; cdr3_length: 14; d_call: .; clone_size: few; j_call: TRBJ1-6; cdr3_nt: TGTGCCAGCTCACCCCGGGTAAAGGATTCACCCCTCCACTTT; cdr3_aa: CASSPRVKDSPLHF
v_call: TRBV27; cdr3_length: 15; d_call: .; clone_size: .; j_call: TRBJ1-4; cdr3_nt: TGTGCCAGCAGAGACAGGCGAAACTTTAATGAAAAACTGTTTTTT; cdr3_aa: CASRDRRNFNEKLFF
v_call: TRBV20-1; cdr3_length: 15; d_call: .; clone_size: many; j_call: TRBJ2-7; cdr3_nt: TGCAGTGCTAGAGATCTGGCAGGGCGAGGCTACGAGCAGTACTTC; cdr3_aa: CSARDLAGRGYEQYF
v_call: TRBV6-1; cdr3_length: 13; d_call: .; clone_size: few; j_call: TRBJ2-2; cdr3_nt: TGTGCCAGCGGTAGAGCCCGATACGGGGAGCTGTTTTTT; cdr3_aa: CASGRARYGELFF
v_call: TRBV2; cdr3_length: 17; d_call: .; clone_size: .; j_call: TRBJ2-1; cdr3_nt: TGTGCCAGTACCATCAGCCCGGGACCAGCGGTAGCCAATGAGCAGTTCTTC; cdr3_aa: CASTISPGPAVANEQFF
v_call: TRBV2; cdr3_length: 14; d_call: .; clone_size: few; j_call: TRBJ1-1; cdr3_nt: TGTGCCAGCAAGCCCCCAGGGGACCACACTGAAGCTTTCTTT; cdr3_aa: CASKPPGDHTEAFF
v_call: TRBV30; cdr3_length: 16; d_call: .; clone_size: many; j_call: TRBJ1-3; cdr3_nt: TGTGCCTGGAGGCCCTGGACGGGCTACTCTGGAAACACCATATATTTT; cdr3_aa: CAWRPWTGYSGNTIYF
v_call: TRBV3-1; cdr3_length: 13; d_call: .; clone_size: .; j_call: TRBJ1-2; cdr3_nt: TGTGCCAGCAGCCCCTTGGCCAGTTATGGCTACACCTTC; cdr3_aa: CASSPLASYGYTF